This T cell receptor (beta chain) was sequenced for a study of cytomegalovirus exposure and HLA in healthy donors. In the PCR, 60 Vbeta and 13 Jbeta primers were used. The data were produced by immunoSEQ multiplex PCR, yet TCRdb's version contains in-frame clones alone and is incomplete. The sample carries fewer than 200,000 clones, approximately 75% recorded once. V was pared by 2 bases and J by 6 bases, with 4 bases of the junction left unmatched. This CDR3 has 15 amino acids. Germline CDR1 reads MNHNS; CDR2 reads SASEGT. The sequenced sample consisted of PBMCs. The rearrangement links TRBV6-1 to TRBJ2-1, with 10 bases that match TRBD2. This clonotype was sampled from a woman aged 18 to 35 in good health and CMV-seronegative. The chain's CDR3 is CASSEFSGGLNEQFF. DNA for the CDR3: TGTGCCAGCAGTGAATTTAGCGGGGGGCTCAATGAGCAGTTCTTC.